The source of this T cell receptor beta chain is a study of T cell responses to AZD1222 COVID-19 vaccine. This clone was counted a few times. What it binds is unknown. The study's findings and limits: Spike-wide coverage was observed for vaccine-associated CD4 TCRs, with dominant responses at 160-218 and 743-854. Receipt of two AZD1222 doses was followed by a rise in Spike-specific TCR breadth and depth.

Trimming stripped 6 bases from V and 0 bases from J, with 12 bases between. Germline assignment: CDR1 MNHEY and CDR2 SVGAGI. CDR3 length: 15 amino acids. Sequenced by immunoSEQ multiplex PCR; TCRdb stores in-frame clones only, minus some. Here the sample spans about 130,000 clones, roughly 90% being singletons. The sequence came from an adult who received the AZD1222 COVID-19 vaccine. Sequencing used peripheral blood, obtained 28 days after the second AZD1222 dose. V gene TRBV6-5 combines with J gene TRBJ1-5; D not certain. The CDR3 DNA follows: TGTGCCAGCAGCGGTTACTATAATAGCAATCAGCCCCAGCATTTT. It is translated as CASSGYYNSNQPQHF.